The entry below describes one T cell receptor (beta chain). This clone was detected a few times. Its antigen is currently not known. Per-base qualities were not stored, and no clone one base away is much larger. CDR3 length: 16 amino acids, cysteine to phenylalanine. The sequence is cut down to CDR3 DNA, 48 bases in frame from base 1. As encoded in the germline V gene, CDR1 is SGHRS while CDR2 is YFSETQ. After removal of 0 bases from V and 3 bases from J, the junction retains 5 bases not matched to a gene. The source of the sample is a study of control samples from healthy donors and cancer patients (dated by TCRdb to the early 2020s). Library method: the immunoSEQ multiplex PCR assay. TCRdb took this table from immuneACCESS and kept in-frame rearrangements with V and J called. Such tables lack part of the clones; where checked against another copy, unresolved V genes explain under half of the gap, and the rest is unexplained. This sample is represented by 150,000 to 200,000 clones; approximately 94% of them were singletons. In total, the top ten clones hold 1.4% of the sample.

The TCR was taken from a man aged 25-45 years in good health. The specimen was blood. The sequence links TRBV5-1 to TRBJ1-1, with TRBD1 identical over 10 junction bases. DNA sequence: TGCGCCAGCAGCTTGGCCGGGACAGGGGCCTACACTGAAGCTTTCTTT. Protein translation: CASSLAGTGAYTEAFF.